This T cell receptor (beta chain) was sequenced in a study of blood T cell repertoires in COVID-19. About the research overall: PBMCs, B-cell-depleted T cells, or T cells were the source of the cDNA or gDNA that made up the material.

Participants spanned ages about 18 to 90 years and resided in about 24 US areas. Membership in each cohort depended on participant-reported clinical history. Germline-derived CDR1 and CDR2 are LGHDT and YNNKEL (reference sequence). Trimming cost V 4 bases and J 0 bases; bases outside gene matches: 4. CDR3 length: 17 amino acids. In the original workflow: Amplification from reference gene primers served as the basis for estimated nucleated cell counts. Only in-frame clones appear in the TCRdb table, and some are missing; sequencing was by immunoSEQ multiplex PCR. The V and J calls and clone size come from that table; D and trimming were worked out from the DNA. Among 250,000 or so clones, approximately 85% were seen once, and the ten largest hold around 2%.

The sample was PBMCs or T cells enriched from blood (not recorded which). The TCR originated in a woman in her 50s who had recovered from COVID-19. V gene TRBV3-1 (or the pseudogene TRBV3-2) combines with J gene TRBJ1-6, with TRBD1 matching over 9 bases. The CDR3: CASSRTTGGSYNSPLHF. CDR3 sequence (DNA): TGTGCCAGCAGCCGAACGACAGGGGGCTCCTATAATTCACCCCTCCACTTT.